This TCR beta chain was recovered during a study of T cells after yellow fever vaccination. This clonotype has only a few counts. TCRdb re-called the 5' RACE reads with MiXCR, one entry per CDR3 protein. Here the sample spans over 300,000 distinct CDR3 sequences, around 6.8% being singletons. This TCR derives from a man between 18 and 35 years old who received the YFV17D yellow fever vaccine. The input for sequencing was PBMCs, taken approximately 47 days after the first yellow fever vaccination.

DNA for the CDR3: TGCAGTGCTAGTTCGTCCGGGGACCGAATCGAAAAACTGTTTTTT. Translating it yields CSASSSGDRIEKLFF. The V call is TRBV20-1, the J call TRBJ1-4, with a tentative D call TRBD1 (5 bases). Trimming took 3 bases from V and 8 from J, leaving 19 bases between them. Per germline, CDR1 DFQATT and CDR2 SNEGSKA (reference sequence). The CDR3 contains 15 residues.